The entry below describes one T cell receptor (beta chain). The age range of participants was about 18 to 89 years, with residence in about two dozen US areas. Germline values: CDR1 KGHSH, CDR2 LQKENI. The CDR3 contains 16 residues. V was pared by 1 base and J by 2 bases, with 11 bases between. The sample originates from a study of blood T cell repertoires in COVID-19. The table came from immunoSEQ multiplex PCR; TCRdb's copy has only in-frame clones and leaves some out. In the table there are around 300,000 clones, 88% of which are singletons. Sequenced: PBMCs or T cells enriched from blood (not recorded which). The sequence derives from a woman aged 60-75 years in a cohort exposed to, infected with or recovered from COVID-19 (not recorded which). This chain connects TRBV18 to TRBJ2-2; tentative D call: TRBD1 (5 bases). This CDR3 reads CASSPLGQKNTGELFF. CDR3 in DNA: TGTGCCAGCTCACCACTCGGACAAAAAAACACCGGGGAGCTGTTTTTT.